The next 30 T cell receptor beta chains were all read from a single sample in a study of blood T cell repertoires in COVID-19. Some clones are missing from TCRdb's copy, which holds only in-frame ones; the method was immunoSEQ multiplex PCR. This sample has 200,000 to 250,000 clones; around 84% occur once, and the top ten carry 6% to 7.5%. Sequenced: PBMCs or T cells enriched from blood (not recorded which). The source is a woman between 40 and 55 years old with acute COVID-19.

The chain combines TRBV9 with TRBJ2-1; D is undetermined. CDR3 length equals 15 residues. Germline assignment: CDR1 SGDLS and CDR2 YYNGEE. The V gene lost 5 bases and the J gene lost 2 bases, with 14 bases spanning the gap. CDR3 DNA sequence: TGTGCCAGCAGTCCTATGTCGTACCCCTACAATGAGCAGTTCTTC. Translated: CASSPMSYPYNEQFF.

The genes are TRBV7-9 and TRBJ1-1, with D perhaps TRBD1 (6 bases). V was cut by 1 base and J by 0 bases, with 15 bases left in between. The CDR3 spans 17 residues. Germline lookup yields CDR1 SEHNR and CDR2 FQNEAQ (reference sequence). CDR3 residues: CASSLGIAGAMNTEAFF. The CDR3 DNA reads TGTGCCAGCAGCTTAGGGATCGCAGGGGCCATGAACACTGAAGCTTTCTTT.

The CDR3 nucleotides read TGTGCCACTCGAGGGGCAGGGGTCTACGAGCAGTACTTC. It translates to CATRGAGVYEQYF. V gene TRBV15 combines with J gene TRBJ2-7, with D perhaps TRBD1 (6 bases). Trimming cost V 9 bases and J 3 bases, with 15 bases left between them. CDR3 size: 13 residues. Per the germline V gene, CDR1 is LNHNV and CDR2 is YYDKDF (reference sequence).

The rearrangement links TRBV29-1 to TRBJ1-1, with a possible D match to TRBD1 (6 bases). The CDR3 spans 14 residues. Germline V gene sequence: CDR1 SQVTM, CDR2 ANQGSEA. V lost 4 bases and J lost 4, with 16 bases in between. CDR3 region: CSVARGAKGTEAFF. DNA of the CDR3: TGCAGCGTTGCCCGGGGGGCCAAGGGCACTGAAGCTTTCTTT.

The chain links TRBV27 to TRBJ1-6, with 8 bases lining up with TRBD1. Germline assignment: CDR1 MNHEY and CDR2 SMNVEV (reference sequence). CDR3 length: 13 residues. Unmatched junction bases numbered 8, after V lost 5 bases and J lost 14 bases. CDR3 sequence reads: CASSNPGQGTLHF. Here the CDR3 DNA reads TGTGCCAGCAGTAATCCTGGACAGGGAACCCTCCACTTT.

The genes are TRBV27 and TRBJ1-1; no clear D. The V end lost 4 bases, the J end lost 0 bases, and 9 bases lay between the germline ends. The CDR3 has 14 amino acids. The V gene's germline CDR1 is MNHEY and CDR2 SMNVEV (reference sequence). The CDR3 sequence: CASSWRNLNTEAFF. CDR3 coding DNA: TGTGCCAGCAGTTGGCGGAATTTGAACACTGAAGCTTTCTTT.

This clone is a singleton in its sample. J is TRBJ2-1 and V is TRBV28, with 7 nucleotides matching TRBD2. The ends lost 2 bases at V and 4 bases at J; junction bases unmatched: 2. CDR1 and CDR2 (germline): MDHEN, SYDVKM. The CDR3 is made up of 14 amino acids. CDR3 sequence (DNA): TGTGCCAGCAGTTTAGGCGGGGGTTACAATGAGCAGTTCTTC. Amino acids: CASSLGGGYNEQFF.

The chain is built from TRBV19 and TRBJ2-5, with D possibly TRBD2 on 6 matching bases. CDR3 length: 15 amino acids. V was shortened by 3 bases and J by 5 bases, with 16 bases between the two germline ends. Germline V gene data show CDR1 as LNHDA and CDR2 as SQIVND (reference sequence). The CDR3 loop is CASSMGGAPGETQYF. The CDR3, as DNA: TGTGCCAGTAGTATGGGCGGGGCTCCGGGGGAGACCCAGTACTTC.

The CDR3 reads CASRSGGLGNQPQHF. The DNA for the CDR3 is TGTGCCAGTAGATCAGGGGGATTGGGCAATCAGCCCCAGCATTTT. V usage is TRBV19 and J usage is TRBJ1-5, with TRBD1 matching 7 bases. V dropped 6 bases and J dropped 2; count of bases not matched to a gene: 7. The CDR3 is 15 amino acids. The germline CDR1 and CDR2 sequences are LNHDA and SQIVND (reference sequence).

The rearrangement joins TRBV27 to TRBJ1-5, with 8 bases aligning to TRBD1. The CDR3 consists of 14 residues. The germline gives CDR1 MNHEY, CDR2 SMNVEV (reference sequence). V shed 2 bases and J 5 bases; nucleotides not matched to a gene: 2. CDR3 amino acids: CASSLRTGYQPQHF. DNA of the CDR3: TGTGCCAGCAGTTTAAGGACAGGGTATCAGCCCCAGCATTTT.

The chain combines TRBV27 with TRBJ2-7, with unresolved D. Germline V gene lookup returns CDR1 MNHEY and CDR2 SMNVEV (reference sequence). V was cut by 3 bases and J by 2 bases, with 8 bases left in between. The CDR3 is 13 amino acids. CDR3: CASSLRQPYEQYF. CDR3 nucleotides: TGTGCCAGCAGTTTGCGGCAGCCCTACGAGCAGTACTTC.

The chain combines TRBV6-5 with TRBJ1-2, with a possible D match to TRBD1 (6 bases). Germline lookup yields CDR1 MNHEY and CDR2 SVGAGI. Trimming left V 6 bases short and J 2 bases short, with 10 bases between. The CDR3 sequence is 13 residues long. CDR3 residues: CASRTGTNYGYTF. The CDR3 bases are TGTGCCAGCAGGACAGGAACGAACTATGGCTACACCTTC.

The chain uses TRBV4-3 and TRBJ2-1; 8 nucleotides agree with TRBD2. Per germline, CDR1 LGHNA and CDR2 YSLEER. This CDR3 has 16 residues. The trim removed 1 base at V and 4 bases at J, leaving 6 bases unmatched. The CDR3 DNA is TGCGCCAGCAGCCAAGGACCAGCGGGAGAATACAATGAGCAGTTCTTC. Amino acids: CASSQGPAGEYNEQFF.

This chain joins TRBV6-5 and TRBJ1-2; D is uncertain. The length of the CDR3 is 12 residues. The ends were cut back, 2 bases at V and 6 bases at J, with 7 bases in the middle. Germline assignment: CDR1 MNHEY and CDR2 SVGAGI. The CDR3 spells CASSYRGHGYTF. The CDR3 nucleotides are TGTGCCAGCAGTTACCGAGGTCATGGCTACACCTTC.

The J gene is TRBJ1-5, the V gene TRBV13; 8 bases are shared with TRBD1. From germline, CDR1 is PRHDT and CDR2 FYEKMQ (reference sequence). This CDR3 has 13 residues. J lost 6 bases, V lost 6 bases, and 4 bases had no gene match. CDR3 sequence reads: CASSDRGSQPQHF. CDR3 bases: TGTGCCAGCAGTGACAGGGGAAGTCAGCCCCAGCATTTT.

J is TRBJ1-2 and V is TRBV5-6; tentative D call: TRBD1 (5 bases). Germline V gene lookup returns CDR1 SGHDT and CDR2 YYEEEE. V lost 1 base, J lost 7 bases, and 14 bases lay in between. The length of the CDR3 is 14 residues. The CDR3 here is CASSLWAGSRGYTF. CDR3 nucleotide sequence: TGTGCCAGCAGCTTGTGGGCAGGGTCTCGTGGCTACACCTTC.

The V and J genes are TRBV20-1 and TRBJ2-7, with a possible D match to TRBD2 (5 bases). V gave up 6 bases and J gave up 4 bases, with 10 bases separating them. The length of the CDR3 is 11 residues. The germline V gene has CDR1 DFQATT and CDR2 SNEGSKA (reference sequence). The CDR3 sequence is CSAPSGYEQYF. CDR3 in DNA: TGCAGTGCCCCCTCGGGGTACGAGCAGTACTTC.

This clone was detected a few times. V is TRBV6-1 and J is TRBJ2-3, with unresolved D. Per germline, CDR1 MNHNS and CDR2 SASEGT. This CDR3 comprises 16 residues. V lost 4 bases and J 0 bases, leaving 14 bases between the germline ends. The CDR3 coding sequence is TGTGCCAGCAGTGGGGTAGCAGTTGCTAGCACAGATACGCAGTATTTT. Protein sequence: CASSGVAVASTDTQYF.

The J gene is TRBJ2-7, the V gene TRBV3-1 (or the pseudogene TRBV3-2); 8 bases are a match to TRBD1. Germline V lookup: CDR1 LGHDT, CDR2 YNNKEL (reference sequence). Trimming took 0 bases from V and 6 from J; bases not matched to a gene: 10. This CDR3 is 16 amino acids long. CDR3 coding DNA: TGTGCCAGCAGCCAAGAACAGGGACAGGCAATCCTCGAGCAGTACTTC. Translation: CASSQEQGQAILEQYF.

This sequence joins TRBV13 and TRBJ2-3, with TRBD2 matching over 12 bases. From germline, CDR1 is PRHDT and CDR2 FYEKMQ (reference sequence). The CDR3 has 18 amino acids. V trimming: 5 bases; J trimming: 4 bases; junction bases outside the gene matches: 13. The CDR3 region is CASSPTGASGRASDTQYF. CDR3 nucleotides: TGTGCCAGCAGCCCTACAGGGGCTAGCGGGAGGGCCTCAGATACGCAGTATTTT.

This clone is a singleton in its sample. This sequence joins TRBV10-3 and TRBJ2-1; 8 bases match TRBD1. After removal of 0 bases from V and 7 bases from J, the junction contained 5 bases not matched to a gene. The CDR3 has 15 amino acids. Per the germline V gene, CDR1 is ENHRY and CDR2 is SYGVKD. The CDR3 nucleotides read TGTGCCATCAGTGAGTCCGGACAGGGTCCGAATGAGCAGTTCTTC. Protein product: CAISESGQGPNEQFF.

This clone has just a few counts. The gene calls are TRBV27 and TRBJ1-6; D unresolved. The CDR3 extends over 15 amino acids. The V gene's germline CDR1 is MNHEY and CDR2 SMNVEV (reference sequence). V was pared by 5 bases and J by 9 bases, with 17 bases between. The CDR3 region has the DNA TGTGCCAGCAGTATGGTTTCGGTGGGAGGTTCACCCCTCCACTTT. This sequence encodes CASSMVSVGGSPLHF.

This CDR3 is CASSGTSGRTGELFF. As DNA, the CDR3 is TGTGCCAGCAGTGGGACTAGCGGGAGAACCGGGGAGCTGTTTTTT. This sequence joins TRBV6-4 and TRBJ2-2; TRBD2 matches at 13 bases. Trimming removed 4 bases from V and 5 bases from J; junction bases left unmatched: 1. This CDR3 has 15 amino acids. Per the germline V gene, CDR1 is MRHNA and CDR2 is SNTAGT.

CDR3 region: CASSQDQRGGYTF. CDR3 sequence (DNA): TGTGCCAGCAGCCAAGATCAACGGGGAGGCTACACCTTC. The rearrangement links TRBV3-1 (or the pseudogene TRBV3-2) to TRBJ1-2; no definite D call. The CDR3 totals 13 residues. From germline, CDR1 is LGHDT and CDR2 YNNKEL (reference sequence). V was pared by 0 bases and J by 8 bases, with 10 bases between.

The chain has TRBV24-1 and TRBJ2-7, with 10 bases aligning to TRBD2. Germline loops: CDR1 KGHDR, CDR2 SFDVKD. Trimming cost V 5 bases and J 0 bases; bases outside gene matches: 9. CDR3 length: 17 residues. For the CDR3, the DNA is TGTGCCACCAGTGGCTTGCCCGGGACTAGCGACTCCTACGAGCAGTACTTC. As protein: CATSGLPGTSDSYEQYF.

This chain uses TRBV7-2 with TRBJ2-2, with a weak D call TRBD2 (5 bases). This CDR3 is built from 15 residues. Germline assignment: CDR1 SGHTA and CDR2 FQGNSA. Trimming took 3 bases from V and 4 from J, leaving 12 bases between them. The CDR3: CASSLNSVPTGELFF. The CDR3 nucleotides read TGTGCCAGCAGCTTGAATAGCGTTCCCACCGGGGAGCTGTTTTTT.

The chain employs TRBV5-1 and TRBJ2-1, with TRBD2 identical over 11 bases. The trim removed 5 bases at V and 7 bases at J, leaving 5 bases unmatched. CDR3 length: 14 residues. Germline V gene lookup returns CDR1 SGHRS and CDR2 YFSETQ. For the CDR3, the DNA is TGCGCCAGCAGTTTCGGGACTAGCGGTAATGAGCAGTTCTTC. It specifies CASSFGTSGNEQFF.

The chain couples TRBV6-5 to TRBJ2-7; 10 bases line up with TRBD2. This CDR3 is 15 amino acids long. Losses at the gene ends were 5 bases for V and 6 bases for J; bases not matched to a gene: 10. Germline CDR1 is MNHEY and CDR2 is SVGAGI. The CDR3 nucleotides are TGTGCCAGCAGTCGTAGCGGGGGGCCTTCGGGCGAGCAGTACTTC. It yields the protein CASSRSGGPSGEQYF.

This rearrangement joins TRBV5-5 to TRBJ1-2; TRBD1 is a possible D gene (5 bases). This CDR3 contains 13 residues. From germline, CDR1 is SGHKS and CDR2 YYEKEE (reference sequence). V gave up 1 base and J gave up 6 bases, with 10 bases separating them. The CDR3, as DNA: TGTGCCAGCAGCTTGCGGGGGGATAATGGCTACACCTTC. Translation: CASSLRGDNGYTF. The full variable domain, with the rest looked up from reference TRBV5-5 and TRBJ1-2, is DAGVTQSPTHLIKTRGQQVTLRCSPISGHKSVSWYQQVLGQGPQFIFQYYEKEERGRGNFPDRFSARQFPNYSSELNVNALLLGDSALYLCASSLRGDNGYTFGSGTRLTVV.

This chain joins TRBV29-1 and TRBJ2-5; D is possibly TRBD1 (5 bases). Trimming shortened V by 5 bases and J by 5 bases, and 12 bases separated the two germline ends. This CDR3 is built from 12 residues. Germline CDR1 reads SQVTM; CDR2 reads ANQGSEA. The CDR3 bases are TGCAGCGTTCGCAAGGGGCAGGAGACCCAGTACTTC. This codes for CSVRKGQETQYF.